This TCR beta chain originates from a study of response to subunit inactivated influenza vaccine. Study-wide results and limits: Seasonal influenza vaccination, on each occasion, was suggested by the authors to recruit few new T cells.

Trimming took 6 bases from V and 8 from J, leaving 15 bases between them. The CDR3 has 13 residues. CDR1 and CDR2 (germline): SGHTA, FQGNSA. This clonotype was seen only a few times. What it binds is unknown. Via MiXCR, TCRdb re-called the RT-PCR reads, giving one row per CDR3 protein. The sample lists around 790,000 distinct CDR3 sequences; about 20% were seen once. This chain connects TRBV7-2 to TRBJ2-3; D remains unclear. The specimen comprised PBMCs from blood, sampled more than 4 days after vaccination. This receptor was taken from a man over 45 who received an inactivated influenza vaccine. The CDR3 DNA is TGTGCCAGCAGTTTAATACCCGAAGCTACGCAGTATTTT. Encoded protein: CASSLIPEATQYF.